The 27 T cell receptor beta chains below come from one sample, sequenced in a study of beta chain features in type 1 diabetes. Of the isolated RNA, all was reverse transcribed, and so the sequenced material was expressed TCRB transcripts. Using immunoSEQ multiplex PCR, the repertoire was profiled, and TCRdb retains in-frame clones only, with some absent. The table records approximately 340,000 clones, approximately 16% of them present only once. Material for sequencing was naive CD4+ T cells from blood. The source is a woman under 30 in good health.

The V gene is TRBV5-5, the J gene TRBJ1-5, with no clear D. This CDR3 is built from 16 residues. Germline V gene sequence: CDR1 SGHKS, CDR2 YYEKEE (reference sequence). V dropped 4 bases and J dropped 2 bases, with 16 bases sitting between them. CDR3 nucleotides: TGTGCCAGCAGCACCGGAGCGGCTATTGGCAATCAGCCCCAGCATTTT. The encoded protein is CASSTGAAIGNQPQHF. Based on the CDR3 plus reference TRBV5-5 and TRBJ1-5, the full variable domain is DAGVTQSPTHLIKTRGQQVTLRCSPISGHKSVSWYQQVLGQGPQFIFQYYEKEERGRGNFPDRFSARQFPNYSSELNVNALLLGDSALYLCASSTGAAIGNQPQHFGDGTRLSIL.

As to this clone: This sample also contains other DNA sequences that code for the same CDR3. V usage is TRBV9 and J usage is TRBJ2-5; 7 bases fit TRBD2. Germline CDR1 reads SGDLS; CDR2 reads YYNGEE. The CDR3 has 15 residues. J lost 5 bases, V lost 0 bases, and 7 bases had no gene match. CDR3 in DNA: TGTGCCAGCAGCGTAGCTGCGGGAGTAGGTGAGACCCAGTACTTC. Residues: CASSVAAGVGETQYF. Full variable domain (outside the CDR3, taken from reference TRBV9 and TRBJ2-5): DSGVTQTPKHLITATGQRVTLRCSPRSGDLSVYWYQQSLDQGLQFLIQYYNGEERAKGNILERFSAQQFPDLHSELNLSSLELGDSALYFCASSVAAGVGETQYFGPGTRLLVL.

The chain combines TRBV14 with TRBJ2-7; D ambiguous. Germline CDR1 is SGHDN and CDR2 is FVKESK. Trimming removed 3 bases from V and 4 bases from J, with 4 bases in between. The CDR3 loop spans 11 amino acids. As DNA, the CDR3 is TGTGCCAGCAGCCATCTATACGAGCAGTACTTC. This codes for CASSHLYEQYF.

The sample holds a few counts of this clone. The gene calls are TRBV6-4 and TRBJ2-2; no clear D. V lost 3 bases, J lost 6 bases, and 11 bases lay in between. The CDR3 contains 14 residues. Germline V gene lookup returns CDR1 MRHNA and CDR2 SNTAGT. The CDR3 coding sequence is TGTGCCAGCAGTGAGAAGGTCGGGTCCGGGGAGCTGTTTTTT. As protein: CASSEKVGSGELFF.

Here the CDR3 DNA reads TGTGCCAGCAGCTCCCAACAGGGTCACTACGAGCAGTACTTC. Its translation: CASSSQQGHYEQYF. This chain connects TRBV7-6 to TRBJ2-7; a weak D match, TRBD1 (6 bases). This CDR3 contains 14 residues. V was pared by 4 bases and J by 3 bases, with 13 bases between. Germline CDR1 reads SGHVS; CDR2 reads FNYEAQ. Filled out from reference TRBV7-6 and TRBJ2-7, the complete variable domain reads GAGVSQSPRYKVTKRGQDVALRCDPISGHVSLYWYRQALGQGPEFLTYFNYEAQQDKSGLPNDRFSAERPEGSISTLTIQRTEQRDSAMYRCASSSQQGHYEQYFGPGTRLTVT.

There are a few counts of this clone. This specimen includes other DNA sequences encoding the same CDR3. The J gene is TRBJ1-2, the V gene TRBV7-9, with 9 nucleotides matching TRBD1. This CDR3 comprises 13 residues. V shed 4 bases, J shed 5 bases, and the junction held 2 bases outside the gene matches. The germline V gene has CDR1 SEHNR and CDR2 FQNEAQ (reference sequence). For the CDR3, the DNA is TGTGCCAGCAGCTCCGGACAGGGGTATGGCTACACCTTC. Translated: CASSSGQGYGYTF.

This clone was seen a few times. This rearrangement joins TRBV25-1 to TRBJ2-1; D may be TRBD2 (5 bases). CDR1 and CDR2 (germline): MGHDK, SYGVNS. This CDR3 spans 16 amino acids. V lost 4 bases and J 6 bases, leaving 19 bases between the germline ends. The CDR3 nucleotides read TGTGCCAGCAGTGCCCGTCTGAGGGCGGGCCCCAATGAGCAGTTCTTC. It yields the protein CASSARLRAGPNEQFF.

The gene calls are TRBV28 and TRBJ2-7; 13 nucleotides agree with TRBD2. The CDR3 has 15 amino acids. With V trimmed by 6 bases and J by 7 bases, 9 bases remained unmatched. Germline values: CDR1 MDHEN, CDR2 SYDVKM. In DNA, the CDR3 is TGTGCCAGCAGGGCCACTAGCGGGAGGGCTAAGGAGCAGTACTTC. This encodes CASRATSGRAKEQYF.

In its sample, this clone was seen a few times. The CDR3 spells CATLREPSYNEQFF. DNA for the CDR3: TGTGCCACCCTACGGGAGCCCTCCTACAATGAGCAGTTCTTC. The chain is built from TRBV10-3 and TRBJ2-1; D is possibly TRBD2 (6 bases). Germline assignment: CDR1 ENHRY and CDR2 SYGVKD. The V end was cut by 10 bases, the J end by 0 bases, with 13 bases between. This CDR3 is built from 14 residues.

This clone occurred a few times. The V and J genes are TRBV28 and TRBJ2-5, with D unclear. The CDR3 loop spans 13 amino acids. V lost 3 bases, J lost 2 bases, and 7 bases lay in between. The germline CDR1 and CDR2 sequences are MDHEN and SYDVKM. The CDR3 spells CASSLAVQETQYF. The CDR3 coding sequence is TGTGCCAGCAGTTTGGCGGTTCAAGAGACCCAGTACTTC.

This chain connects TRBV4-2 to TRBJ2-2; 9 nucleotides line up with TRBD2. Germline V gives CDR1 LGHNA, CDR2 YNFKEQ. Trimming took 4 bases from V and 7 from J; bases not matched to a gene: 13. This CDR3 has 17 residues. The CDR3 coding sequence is TGTGCCAGCAGCCGGGCCGGACTAGCGACCGAAAGCGGGGAGCTGTTTTTT. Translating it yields CASSRAGLATESGELFF.

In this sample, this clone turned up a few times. In DNA form, the CDR3 reads TGTGCCAGCAGCATACAGACAGGGGGCTTCTCTGGAAACACCATATATTTT. Its translation is CASSIQTGGFSGNTIYF. V and J are TRBV9 and TRBJ1-3; 10 bases agree with TRBD1. Germline assignment: CDR1 SGDLS and CDR2 YYNGEE. The J segment lost 0 bases and the V segment lost 4 bases, leaving 7 bases of the junction unmatched. CDR3 length: 17 residues.

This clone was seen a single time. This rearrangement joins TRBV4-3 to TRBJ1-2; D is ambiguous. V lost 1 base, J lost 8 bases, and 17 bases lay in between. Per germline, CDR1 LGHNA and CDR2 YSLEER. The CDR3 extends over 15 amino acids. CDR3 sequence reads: CASSQGIQELGGYTF. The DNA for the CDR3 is TGCGCCAGCAGCCAAGGGATTCAGGAACTTGGCGGCTACACCTTC.

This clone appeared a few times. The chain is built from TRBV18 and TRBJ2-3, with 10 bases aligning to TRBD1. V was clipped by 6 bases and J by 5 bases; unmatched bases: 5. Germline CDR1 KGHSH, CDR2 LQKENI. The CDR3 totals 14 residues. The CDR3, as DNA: TGTGCCAGCTCGACAGGGGGCCGAGGAGATACGCAGTATTTT. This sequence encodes CASSTGGRGDTQYF.

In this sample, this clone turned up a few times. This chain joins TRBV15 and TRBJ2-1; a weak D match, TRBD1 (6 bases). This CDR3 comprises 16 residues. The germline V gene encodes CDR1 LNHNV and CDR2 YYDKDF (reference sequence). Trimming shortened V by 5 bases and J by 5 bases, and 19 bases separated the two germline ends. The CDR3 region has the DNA TGTGCCACCAGCCCCCCCGAGAAGGCAGGGGACAATGAGCAGTTCTTC. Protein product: CATSPPEKAGDNEQFF.

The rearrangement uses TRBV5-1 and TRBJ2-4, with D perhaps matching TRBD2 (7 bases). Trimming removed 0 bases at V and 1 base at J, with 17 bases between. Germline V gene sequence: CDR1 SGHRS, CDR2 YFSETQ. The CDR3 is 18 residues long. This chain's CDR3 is CASSLVDGGRVAKNIQYF. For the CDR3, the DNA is TGCGCCAGCAGCTTGGTAGACGGGGGGCGCGTGGCCAAAAACATTCAGTACTTC. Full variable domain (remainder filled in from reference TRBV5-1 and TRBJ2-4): KAGVTQTPRYLIKTRGQQVTLSCSPISGHRSVSWYQQTPGQGLQFLFEYFSETQRNKGNFPGRFSGRQFSNSRSEMNVSTLELGDSALYLCASSLVDGGRVAKNIQYFGAGTRLSVL.

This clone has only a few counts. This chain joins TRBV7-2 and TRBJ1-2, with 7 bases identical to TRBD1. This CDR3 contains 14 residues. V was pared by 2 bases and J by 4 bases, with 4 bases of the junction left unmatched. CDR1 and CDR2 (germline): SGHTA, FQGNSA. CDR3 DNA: TGTGCCAGCAGCTTAATGGGACAGTCCTATGGCTACACCTTC. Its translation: CASSLMGQSYGYTF.

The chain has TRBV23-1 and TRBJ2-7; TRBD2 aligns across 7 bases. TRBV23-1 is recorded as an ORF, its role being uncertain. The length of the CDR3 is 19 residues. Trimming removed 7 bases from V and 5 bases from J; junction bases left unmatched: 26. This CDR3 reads CASTPGDGRPYRQRHEQYF. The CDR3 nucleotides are TGCGCCAGCACCCCGGGCGACGGGAGGCCCTACCGACAGCGCCACGAGCAGTACTTC.

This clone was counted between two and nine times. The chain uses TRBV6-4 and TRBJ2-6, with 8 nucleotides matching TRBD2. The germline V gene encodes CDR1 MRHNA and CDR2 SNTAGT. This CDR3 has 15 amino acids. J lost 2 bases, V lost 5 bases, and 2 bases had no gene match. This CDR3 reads CASSWTSTGANVLTF. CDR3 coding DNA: TGTGCCAGCAGTTGGACTAGCACTGGGGCCAACGTCCTGACTTTC.

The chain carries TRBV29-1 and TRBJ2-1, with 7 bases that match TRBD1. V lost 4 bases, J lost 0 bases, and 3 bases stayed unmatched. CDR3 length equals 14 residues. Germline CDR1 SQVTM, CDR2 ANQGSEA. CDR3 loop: CSVAGQSSYNEQFF. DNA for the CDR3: TGCAGCGTTGCGGGACAGAGCTCCTACAATGAGCAGTTCTTC.

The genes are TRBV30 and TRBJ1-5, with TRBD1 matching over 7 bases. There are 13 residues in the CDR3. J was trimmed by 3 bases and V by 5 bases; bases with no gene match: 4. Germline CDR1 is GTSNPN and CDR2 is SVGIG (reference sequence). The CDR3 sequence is CAWGQAYNQPQHF. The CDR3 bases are TGTGCCTGGGGACAGGCCTACAATCAGCCCCAGCATTTT.

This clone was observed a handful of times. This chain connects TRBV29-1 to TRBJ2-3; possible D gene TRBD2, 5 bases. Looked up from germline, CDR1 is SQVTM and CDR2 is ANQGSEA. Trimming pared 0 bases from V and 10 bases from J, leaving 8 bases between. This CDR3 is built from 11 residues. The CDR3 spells CSVEDSAAQYF. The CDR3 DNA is TGCAGCGTTGAAGATTCAGCGGCGCAGTATTTT.

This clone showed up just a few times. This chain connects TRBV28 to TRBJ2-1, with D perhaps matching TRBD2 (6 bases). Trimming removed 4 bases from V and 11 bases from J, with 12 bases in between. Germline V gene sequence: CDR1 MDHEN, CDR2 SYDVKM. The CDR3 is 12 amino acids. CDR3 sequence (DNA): TGTGCCAGCAGTTCCCGACTAGTAAAGCAGTTCTTC. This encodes CASSSRLVKQFF.

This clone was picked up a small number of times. CDR3 residues: CASTPTLTQYF. CDR3 DNA sequence: TGTGCCAGCACCCCGACTCTTACGCAGTATTTT. The chain couples TRBV7-9 to TRBJ2-3, with D uncertain. The V end lost 7 bases, the J end lost 8 bases, and 10 bases lay between the germline ends. The CDR3 sequence is 11 residues long. Germline values: CDR1 SEHNR, CDR2 FQNEAQ (reference sequence).

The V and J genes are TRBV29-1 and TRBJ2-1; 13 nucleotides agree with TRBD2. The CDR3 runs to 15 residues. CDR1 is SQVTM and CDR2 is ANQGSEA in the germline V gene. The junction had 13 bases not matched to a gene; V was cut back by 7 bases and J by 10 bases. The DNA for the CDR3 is TGCAGCGCCCTGCCTTCACTAGCGGGAGGGGGGGAGCAGTTCTTC. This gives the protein CSALPSLAGGGEQFF.

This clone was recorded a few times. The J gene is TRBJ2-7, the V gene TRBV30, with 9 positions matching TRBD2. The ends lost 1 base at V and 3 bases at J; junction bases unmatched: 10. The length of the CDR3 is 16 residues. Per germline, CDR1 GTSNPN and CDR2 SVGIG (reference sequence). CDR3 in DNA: TGTGCCTGGAGTGGACGTAAGGCGGGAGGGATCTACGAGCAGTACTTC. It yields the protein CAWSGRKAGGIYEQYF.

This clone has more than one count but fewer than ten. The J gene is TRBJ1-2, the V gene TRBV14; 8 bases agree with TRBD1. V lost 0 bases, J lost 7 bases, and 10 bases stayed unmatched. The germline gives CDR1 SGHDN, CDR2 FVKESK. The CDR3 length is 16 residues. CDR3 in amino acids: CASSQDAAGGISGYTF. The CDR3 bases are TGTGCCAGCAGCCAAGATGCGGCAGGGGGCATTAGTGGCTACACCTTC.